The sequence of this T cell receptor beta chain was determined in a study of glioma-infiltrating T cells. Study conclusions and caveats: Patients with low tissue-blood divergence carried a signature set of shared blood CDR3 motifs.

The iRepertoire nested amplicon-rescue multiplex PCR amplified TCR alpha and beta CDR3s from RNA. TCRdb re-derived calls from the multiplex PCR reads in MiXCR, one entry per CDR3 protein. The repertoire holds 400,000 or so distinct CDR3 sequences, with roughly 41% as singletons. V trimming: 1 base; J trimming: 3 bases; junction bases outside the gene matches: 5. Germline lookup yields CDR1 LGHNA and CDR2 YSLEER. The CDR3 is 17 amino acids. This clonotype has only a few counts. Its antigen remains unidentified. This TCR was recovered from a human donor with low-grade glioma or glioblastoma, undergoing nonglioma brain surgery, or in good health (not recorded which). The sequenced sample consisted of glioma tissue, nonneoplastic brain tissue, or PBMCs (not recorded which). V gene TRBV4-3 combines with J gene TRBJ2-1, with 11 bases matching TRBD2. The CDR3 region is CASSQGLAGGVYNEQFF. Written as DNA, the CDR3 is TGCGCCAGCAGCCAAGGGCTAGCGGGAGGTGTCTACAATGAGCAGTTCTTC.